The 30 T cell receptor beta chains below come from one sample, sequenced in a study of blood T cell repertoires in COVID-19. The table came from immunoSEQ multiplex PCR; TCRdb's copy has only in-frame clones and leaves some out. This sample carries 95,000 to 100,000 clones, around 87% of them seen once, and the ten largest clones take around a tenth. Material for sequencing was peripheral blood. These receptor sequences come from a woman aged 25 to 39 with acute or convalescent COVID-19.

J is TRBJ2-3 and V is TRBV6-5, with TRBD2 matching 7 bases. The CDR3 length is 16 residues. V lost 4 bases, J lost 2 bases, and 9 bases stayed unmatched. Germline CDR1 and CDR2: MNHEY and SVGAGI. CDR3 coding DNA: TGTGCCAGCAGTTCCCCGCTAGCGGCGCTCACAGATACGCAGTATTTT. As protein: CASSSPLAALTDTQYF.

V and J are TRBV5-1 and TRBJ1-2; TRBD1 matches at 7 bases. There are 15 residues in the CDR3. Losses at the gene ends were 3 bases for V and 0 bases for J; bases not matched to a gene: 5. CDR1 SGHRS and CDR2 YFSETQ come from the germline V gene. Written as DNA, the CDR3 is TGCGCCAGCAGCTGGGGGGACAGACCTAACTATGGCTACACCTTC. Translating gives CASSWGDRPNYGYTF.

This rearrangement joins TRBV6-5 to TRBJ2-3; D not resolved. The V gene's germline CDR1 is MNHEY and CDR2 SVGAGI. V lost 5 bases, J lost 14 bases, and 17 bases lay in between. The CDR3 is 12 residues long. The CDR3 region is CASSTMLNGWYF. As DNA, the CDR3 is TGTGCCAGCAGTACTATGCTCAACGGCTGGTATTTT.

This clone was counted once. The gene calls are TRBV24-1 and TRBJ1-2, with D perhaps matching TRBD1 (6 bases). CDR1 and CDR2 (germline): KGHDR, SFDVKD. The V and J ends lost 9 bases and 1 base respectively, with 14 bases between them. The CDR3 is made up of 14 amino acids. CDR3 loop: CATSTDRFNYGYTF. In DNA form, the CDR3 reads TGTGCCACCTCCACCGACAGGTTTAACTATGGCTACACCTTC.

This clone was detected only once. CDR3 sequence: CASSQSEGGSEAFF. Here the CDR3 DNA reads TGTGCCAGCAGCCAAAGCGAAGGCGGGAGTGAAGCTTTCTTT. This chain links TRBV3-1 (or the pseudogene TRBV3-2) with TRBJ1-1; D is undetermined. The V end was cut by 2 bases, the J end by 7 bases, with 14 bases between. CDR3 length equals 14 residues. The V gene's germline CDR1 is LGHDT and CDR2 YNNKEL (reference sequence).

This clone was found once. The chain joins TRBV29-1 to TRBJ1-1; unclear D gene. V was clipped by 3 bases and J by 1 base, with 6 bases between them. Germline V gene lookup returns CDR1 SQVTM and CDR2 ANQGSEA. CDR3 length: 12 residues. The CDR3 is CSVEPGNTEAFF. The DNA for the CDR3 is TGCAGCGTTGAGCCAGGGAACACTGAAGCTTTCTTT.

The chain couples TRBV5-4 to TRBJ2-2, with TRBD1 identical over 8 bases. The length of the CDR3 is 15 residues. V lost 4 bases and J lost 4; bases outside the gene matches: 6. Looked up from germline, CDR1 is SGHNT and CDR2 is YYREEE (reference sequence). The chain's CDR3 is CASSAGGAGTGELFF. The CDR3 bases are TGTGCCAGCAGCGCAGGGGGCGCCGGCACCGGGGAGCTGTTTTTT.

CDR3: CASSLPSVTGAYEQYF. DNA of the CDR3: TGTGCCAGCAGCCTCCCCTCCGTTACAGGGGCCTACGAGCAGTACTTC. J is TRBJ2-7 and V is TRBV2, with 7 bases fitting TRBD1. Germline V gives CDR1 SNHLY, CDR2 FYNNEI. The CDR3 has 16 amino acids. V lost 6 bases, J lost 2 bases, and 13 bases stayed unmatched.

The chain carries TRBV12-5 and TRBJ2-2; 7 bases match TRBD2. V dropped 4 bases and J dropped 0; count of bases not matched to a gene: 2. The CDR3 covers 15 residues. CDR1 LGHNT and CDR2 FRNRAP come from the germline V gene. In DNA, the CDR3 is TGTGCTAGTGGTTGGGAGGGTGCGAACACCGGGGAGCTGTTTTTT. Its protein product is CASGWEGANTGELFF.

A single count supports this clone. The chain joins TRBV28 to TRBJ1-4; no clear D gene. CDR3 length: 15 amino acids. Germline V gene lookup returns CDR1 MDHEN and CDR2 SYDVKM. Trimming took 2 bases from V and 0 from J, leaving 7 bases between them. The CDR3 is CASSLPVATNEKLFF. CDR3 DNA sequence: TGTGCCAGCAGTTTACCGGTCGCAACTAATGAAAAACTGTTTTTT.

The chain employs TRBV6-6 and TRBJ2-7; 9 nucleotides match TRBD1. V shed 0 bases, J shed 5 bases, and the junction held 8 bases outside the gene matches. This CDR3 has 16 residues. CDR1 and CDR2 (germline): MNHNY, SVGAGI (reference sequence). The DNA for the CDR3 is TGTGCCAGCAGTTACTCGACGGGACAGGGATCCCACGAGCAGTACTTC. It specifies CASSYSTGQGSHEQYF.

The chain couples TRBV5-1 to TRBJ2-3; a possible D gene is TRBD1 (7 bases). Trimming removed 0 bases from V and 1 base from J, with 12 bases in between. CDR1 and CDR2 (germline): SGHRS, YFSETQ. This CDR3 region has 16 residues. DNA for the CDR3: TGCGCCAGCAGCTTGGAAGGCGGGACAGGCACAGATACGCAGTATTTT. This sequence encodes CASSLEGGTGTDTQYF.

The chain recombines TRBV11-2 with TRBJ1-4; 7 bases are shared with TRBD1. In germline, CDR1 is SGHAT, CDR2 FQNNGV. The CDR3 sequence is 13 residues long. Trimming took 2 bases from V and 8 from J; bases not matched to a gene: 2. The CDR3 bases are TGTGCCAGCAGCTTATCCAGGGGGGAAAAACTGTTTTTT. It translates to CASSLSRGEKLFF. Complete variable domain (other parts from reference TRBV11-2 and TRBJ1-4): EAGVAQSPRYKIIEKRQSVAFWCNPISGHATLYWYQQILGQGPKLLIQFQNNGVVDDSQLPKDRFSAERLKGVDSTLKIQPAKLEDSAVYLCASSLSRGEKLFFGSGTQLSVL.

The J gene is TRBJ2-1, the V gene TRBV9, with 9 bases fitting TRBD2. The CDR3 consists of 15 residues. Trimming cost V 4 bases and J 2 bases; bases outside gene matches: 4. CDR1 and CDR2 (germline): SGDLS, YYNGEE. The CDR3 reads CASSTGTSPYNEQFF. The CDR3 DNA is TGTGCCAGCAGCACCGGGACTAGCCCCTACAATGAGCAGTTCTTC.

The genes are TRBV6-5 and TRBJ2-7, with TRBD1 identical over 10 bases. Germline V gene sequence: CDR1 MNHEY, CDR2 SVGAGI. V shed 10 bases, J shed 3 bases, and the junction held 6 bases outside the gene matches. The CDR3 loop spans 13 amino acids. Written as DNA, the CDR3 is TGTGCCACCAGGACAGGGGGTCTCTACGAGCAGTACTTC. Amino acid sequence: CATRTGGLYEQYF.

V usage is TRBV28 and J usage is TRBJ2-3, with TRBD2 matching 10 bases. J gave up 2 bases and V 5 bases, and 4 bases lay outside the gene matches. The germline gives CDR1 MDHEN, CDR2 SYDVKM. The CDR3 runs to 15 residues. The CDR3 sequence: CASSKAGGPTDTQYF. Written as DNA, the CDR3 is TGTGCCAGCAGTAAAGCGGGGGGGCCCACAGATACGCAGTATTTT.

The chain joins TRBV3-1 (or the pseudogene TRBV3-2) to TRBJ1-2; 7 bases line up with TRBD1. V shed 4 bases and J 8 bases; nucleotides not matched to a gene: 10. The V gene's germline CDR1 is LGHDT and CDR2 YNNKEL (reference sequence). The CDR3 totals 14 residues. CDR3 sequence (DNA): TGTGCCAGCAGCCCCTTGGACAGGAACACCGGCTACACCTTC. Protein sequence: CASSPLDRNTGYTF.

The CDR3 here is CASSSRTGDGYTF. CDR3 DNA sequence: TGCGCCAGCAGCTCTAGGACAGGAGATGGCTACACCTTC. The chain joins TRBV5-1 to TRBJ1-2; 7 nucleotides align to TRBD1. V lost 3 bases to trimming and J lost 6 bases; unmatched junction nucleotides: 5. The V gene's germline CDR1 is SGHRS and CDR2 YFSETQ. The CDR3 runs 13 residues.

V and J are TRBV6-5 and TRBJ2-4, with a tentative D call TRBD1 (8 bases). Trimming pared 8 bases from V and 7 bases from J, leaving 18 bases between. In germline, CDR1 is MNHEY, CDR2 SVGAGI. The CDR3 consists of 14 residues. The CDR3 loop is CASSGNRGGNIQYF. The CDR3 DNA follows: TGTGCCAGCTCTGGGAACAGGGGGGGCAACATTCAGTACTTC.

This chain joins TRBV7-9 and TRBJ2-2; 7 positions agree with TRBD1. This CDR3 is 13 amino acids long. Trimming took 6 bases from V and 3 from J; bases not matched to a gene: 1. Germline V lookup: CDR1 SEHNR, CDR2 FQNEAQ (reference sequence). In DNA form, the CDR3 reads TGTGCCAGCAGGGACAGGTACACCGGGGAGCTGTTTTTT. Residues: CASRDRYTGELFF.

This clone was seen a few times. The chain joins TRBV29-1 to TRBJ2-3; 7 bases match TRBD1. Per germline, CDR1 SQVTM and CDR2 ANQGSEA. The CDR3 extends over 15 amino acids. Losses at the gene ends were 4 bases for V and 4 bases for J; bases not matched to a gene: 11. The CDR3 spells CSVVARSTGADTQYF. The CDR3 DNA reads TGCAGCGTTGTCGCCCGTTCTACAGGGGCAGATACGCAGTATTTT.

The CDR3 sequence: CASSYYTGTGGVYGYTF. CDR3 sequence (DNA): TGTGCCAGTAGTTACTACACCGGGACAGGGGGCGTCTATGGCTACACCTTC. The chain employs TRBV19 and TRBJ1-2, with 12 nucleotides matching TRBD1. The germline V gene encodes CDR1 LNHDA and CDR2 SQIVND (reference sequence). This CDR3 comprises 17 residues. The V segment lost 5 bases and the J segment 4 bases; nucleotides outside the gene matches: 11.

The chain carries TRBV4-2 and TRBJ2-1, with 10 bases matching TRBD2. V lost 1 base and J lost 3; bases outside the gene matches: 9. The length of the CDR3 is 18 residues. Germline V gene data show CDR1 as LGHNA and CDR2 as YNFKEQ. CDR3 loop: CASSQGGVAGGYYNEQFF. The CDR3 DNA sequence: TGTGCCAGCAGCCAAGGGGGAGTAGCGGGGGGCTACTACAATGAGCAGTTCTTC.

V and J are TRBV25-1 and TRBJ1-2; D gene unclear. Germline CDR1 and CDR2: MGHDK and SYGVNS. CDR3 length: 14 residues. The V end was cut by 1 base, the J end by 2 bases, with 8 bases between. The CDR3 sequence: CASSELSVNYGYTF. The CDR3 DNA sequence: TGTGCCAGCAGTGAATTGTCAGTGAACTATGGCTACACCTTC.

The chain couples TRBV9 to TRBJ2-2, with 9 nucleotides matching TRBD2. Germline V lookup: CDR1 SGDLS, CDR2 YYNGEE. V trimming: 6 bases; J trimming: 7 bases; junction bases outside the gene matches: 10. The CDR3 has 15 residues. The CDR3 region has the DNA TGTGCCAGCACAGCAGCGGGGGGTTCACACGGGGAGCTGTTTTTT. Translating gives CASTAAGGSHGELFF.

The V gene is TRBV15, the J gene TRBJ2-1; 9 bases align to TRBD2. CDR1 is LNHNV and CDR2 is YYDKDF in the germline V gene (reference sequence). This CDR3 contains 14 residues. V shed 8 bases and J 2 bases; nucleotides not matched to a gene: 4. This CDR3 reads CATRSGGPYNEQFF. As DNA, the CDR3 is TGTGCCACCCGTAGCGGGGGACCCTACAATGAGCAGTTCTTC.

The chain joins TRBV27 to TRBJ1-2; D unclear. CDR1 is MNHEY and CDR2 is SMNVEV in the germline V gene (reference sequence). There are 14 residues in the CDR3. Trimming shortened V by 6 bases and J by 4 bases, and 15 bases separated the two germline ends. The CDR3 nucleotides are TGTGCCAGCAGCCCACGTGGCACCCGCTATGGCTACACCTTC. The encoded protein is CASSPRGTRYGYTF.

The count of this clone is one. The chain links TRBV27 to TRBJ2-1; TRBD2 is a possible D gene (6 bases). Germline assignment: CDR1 MNHEY and CDR2 SMNVEV (reference sequence). Trimming removed 6 bases from V and 6 bases from J, with 9 bases in between. This CDR3 has 12 residues. CDR3 nucleotides: TGTGCCAGCAGGCCGCGGGGCAATGAGCAGTTCTTC. The encoded protein is CASRPRGNEQFF.

This rearrangement joins TRBV14 to TRBJ2-7; 9 nucleotides match TRBD2. V dropped 0 bases and J dropped 5; count of bases not matched to a gene: 5. Germline loops: CDR1 SGHDN, CDR2 FVKESK. The length of the CDR3 is 15 residues. CDR3 residues: CASSQEVRTSDEQYF. The CDR3 DNA is TGTGCCAGCAGCCAAGAAGTTAGGACTAGCGACGAGCAGTACTTC.

This rearrangement joins TRBV5-6 to TRBJ2-1, with 14 bases lining up with TRBD2. Per germline, CDR1 SGHDT and CDR2 YYEEEE. There are 15 residues in the CDR3. Trimming cost V 4 bases and J 7 bases; bases outside gene matches: 4. This chain's CDR3 is CASSKTSGGANEQFF. CDR3 nucleotide sequence: TGTGCCAGCAGCAAGACTAGCGGGGGGGCTAATGAGCAGTTCTTC.